The 10 T cell receptor beta chains given below trace back to one sample, sequenced in a study of regulatory T cells in long-lasting Graves disease. Library construction for TCR beta used iRepertoire HTBI primers and Arm-PCR of CDR3 regions. In TCRdb, the multiplex PCR reads were re-called with MiXCR into one record per CDR3 protein. The sample lists about 520,000 distinct CDR3 sequences; around 13% were seen once. Regarding time point: newly diagnosed GD, antithyroid drugs for less than 3 months. PBMC-extracted RNA yielded the TCR library. The same data also contributed to another study, on T cells in Graves' hyperthyroidism and ophthalmopathy.

Sequences were derived from peripheral blood mononuclear cells (PBMCs), sampled at new diagnosis, from a patient treated with antithyroid drugs. Source of these receptors: a woman in her twenties or thirties with Graves disease.

Points on this clonotype: Possible read error: a much larger clone is one base away. This chain uses TRBV18 with TRBJ2-7, with D perhaps being TRBD1 or TRBD2 (7 bases each). The germline CDR1 and CDR2 sequences are KGHSH and LQKENI. CDR3 length equals 14 residues. CDR3 region: CASSPSGGVGEQCF. As DNA, the CDR3 is TGTGCCAGCTCACCATCAGGGGGGGTAGGCGAGCAGTGCTTC.

In its sample, this clonotype was seen many times. V is TRBV27 and J is TRBJ2-3; D could derive from TRBD1 or TRBD2 (6 bases each). Trimming removed 6 bases at V and 4 bases at J, with 17 bases between. This CDR3 has 15 residues. The germline CDR1 and CDR2 sequences are MNHEY and SMNVEV (reference sequence). CDR3 sequence reads: CASRPLGGQADTQYF. The CDR3 bases are TGTGCCAGCAGACCCCTCGGGGGCCAGGCAGATACGCAGTATTTT.

The sample holds a few counts of this clonotype. This chain uses TRBV5-6 with TRBJ1-4; TRBD1 agrees at 7 bases. Trimming cost V 7 bases and J 7 bases; bases outside gene matches: 4. The germline gives CDR1 SGHDT, CDR2 YYEEEE. The CDR3 has 12 residues. The CDR3 sequence: CASSDRREKLFF. The CDR3 nucleotides read TGTGCCAGCTCGGACAGGCGTGAAAAACTGTTTTTT.

This clonotype was detected ten times or more. The chain carries TRBV2 and TRBJ2-1; D is unclear. The germline V and J ends were trimmed by 2 bases and 8 bases, with 4 bases remaining between them. The CDR3 runs 11 residues. From germline, CDR1 is SNHLY and CDR2 FYNNEI. The CDR3 spells CASSERYEQFF. The CDR3 DNA follows: TGTGCCAGCAGTGAAAGGTATGAGCAGTTCTTC. Full variable domain (outside the CDR3, taken from reference TRBV2 and TRBJ2-1): EPEVTQTPSHQVTQMGQEVILRCVPISNHLYFYWYRQILGQKVEFLVSFYNNEISEKSEIFDDQFSVERPDGSNFTLKIRSTKLEDSAMYFCASSERYEQFFGPGTRLTVL.

In its sample, this clonotype was seen a few times. The chain couples TRBV7-9 to TRBJ2-1; TRBD1 is a possible D gene (5 bases). V lost 1 base and J lost 7, with 17 bases in between. Germline lookup yields CDR1 SEHNR and CDR2 FQNEAQ (reference sequence). The CDR3 runs 16 residues. The CDR3 is CASSLVPGPWPNEQFF. CDR3 coding DNA: TGTGCCAGCAGCTTAGTCCCAGGGCCCTGGCCGAATGAGCAGTTCTTC.

This clonotype has only a few counts. The rearrangement joins TRBV6-2 or TRBV6-3 to TRBJ2-7; 8 positions agree with TRBD2. V was clipped by 4 bases and J by 7 bases; unmatched bases: 15. CDR3 length: 16 amino acids. Per germline, CDR1 MNHEY and CDR2 SVGEGT. Written as DNA, the CDR3 is TGTGCCAGCAGTTGGGGCTTACCGGGACTAGGGGGTGAGCAGTACTTC. Residues: CASSWGLPGLGGEQYF.

Note on this clonotype: A far larger clone is only one base removed, so a read error is likely. The chain links TRBV11-3 to TRBJ2-3; TRBD1 matches 7 bases. J gave up 1 base and V 5 bases, and 6 bases lay outside the gene matches. There are 15 residues in the CDR3. Germline V gene data show CDR1 as SGHNT and CDR2 as YENEEA. The CDR3 region is CASSIRQGRTDTQYF. CDR3 DNA sequence: TGTGCCAGCAGCATCAGACAGGGTCGCACAGATACGCAGTATTTT.

The sample holds a few counts of this clonotype. This chain uses TRBV15 with TRBJ2-3, with D possibly TRBD2 on 6 matching bases. The germline V and J ends were trimmed by 5 bases and 0 bases, with 21 bases remaining between them. This CDR3 region has 18 residues. The V gene's germline CDR1 is LNHNV and CDR2 YYDKDF (reference sequence). The CDR3 sequence: CATSEGLNSGRSTDTQYF. CDR3 DNA sequence: TGTGCCACCAGCGAGGGCCTTAATAGCGGAAGGAGCACAGATACGCAGTATTTT.

In this sample, this clonotype turned up many times. CDR3 in amino acids: CSAARVRLAGAGFF. The DNA for the CDR3 is TGCAGTGCTGCCCGCGTTAGACTAGCGGGAGCTGGGTTCTTC. The rearrangement links TRBV20-1 to TRBJ2-1; 12 nucleotides agree with TRBD2. After removal of 5 bases from V and 15 bases from J, the junction contained 14 bases not matched to a gene. Germline V gene sequence: CDR1 DFQATT, CDR2 SNEGSKA (reference sequence). This CDR3 is 14 amino acids long.

V usage is TRBV14 and J usage is TRBJ2-7; tentatively, D is TRBD2 (6 bases). The CDR3 covers 15 residues. With 5 bases removed from V and 5 bases from J, the gap between germline ends came to 19 bases. Germline loops: CDR1 SGHDN, CDR2 FVKESK. CDR3 sequence: CASSVDDTSTDEQYF. The CDR3 DNA is TGTGCCAGCAGCGTAGACGACACTAGCACCGACGAGCAGTACTTC.